This TCR beta chain was sequenced in a study of cytomegalovirus exposure and HLA in healthy donors. Points on this clone: What it recognizes is unknown.

The V and J ends lost 4 bases and 7 bases, in that order; junction bases with no gene match: 9. The CDR3 loop spans 15 amino acids. The V gene's germline CDR1 is LNHDA and CDR2 SQIVND (reference sequence). Measured with immunoSEQ multiplex PCR; TCRdb has only the in-frame clones, and not every one. The table records around 80,000 clones, about 95% of them present only once. Regarding the study as a whole: Within the approximately 120 validation repertoires, first-cohort TCR clusters tended to co-occur, according to a later analysis. The study flagged roughly 150 TCR beta chains as cytomegalovirus-associated. Through in vitro validation, a few CMV-associated chains were shown to be specific for CMV antigens. Cytomegalovirus status, reportedly, was diagnosed with high specificity and sensitivity by the classifier.

The J gene is TRBJ2-7, the V gene TRBV19; TRBD2 aligns across 11 bases. The sequence came from a woman between 18 and 29 years old in good health and CMV-seronegative. The sequencing sample was made of PBMCs. The CDR3 bases are TGTGCCAGTAGTACCTTAGCGGGAGGGCCCGGGGAGCAGTACTTC. Translated: CASSTLAGGPGEQYF.